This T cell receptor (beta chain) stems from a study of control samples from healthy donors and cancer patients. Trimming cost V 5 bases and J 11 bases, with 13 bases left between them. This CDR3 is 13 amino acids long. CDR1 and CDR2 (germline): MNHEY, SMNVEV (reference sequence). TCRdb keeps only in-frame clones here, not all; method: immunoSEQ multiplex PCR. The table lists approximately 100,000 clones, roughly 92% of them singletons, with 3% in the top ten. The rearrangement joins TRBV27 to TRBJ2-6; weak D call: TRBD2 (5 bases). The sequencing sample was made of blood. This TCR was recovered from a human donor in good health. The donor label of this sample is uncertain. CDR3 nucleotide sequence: TGTGCCAGCAGTCAGTGGACGGAGGACGTCCTGACTTTC. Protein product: CASSQWTEDVLTF.